Listed below are T cell receptor beta chains from one sample, sequenced in a study of blood T cell repertoires in COVID-19. Measured with immunoSEQ multiplex PCR; TCRdb has only the in-frame clones, and not every one. Counted here are around 260,000 clones, roughly 88% occurring once; the ten biggest clones make up roughly 10%. Sequenced: peripheral blood. The receptor source for this set is a woman aged 70 to 79 with COVID-19, enrolled during active disease. The CDR3 runs from the conserved cysteine through the conserved F or W. D genes are given only for firm matches. Size is omitted from some rows. Given values are once, few, many or a class for expanded clones.

J gene | V gene | clone size | D gene | CDR3 protein | CDR3 DNA
TRBJ2-5 | TRBV27 | NA | NA | CASRPPAGSETQYF | TGTGCCAGCAGACCCCCTGCAGGGTCGGAGACCCAGTACTTC
TRBJ1-1 | TRBV28 | NA | NA | CASSLLRAGLGGGTEAFF | TGTGCCAGCAGTCTTTTAAGGGCAGGCTTAGGAGGAGGGACTGAAGCTTTCTTT
TRBJ1-5 | TRBV5-1 | NA | NA | CASCEGGLRNQPQHF | TGCGCCAGCTGCGAGGGGGGGCTGCGCAATCAGCCCCAGCATTTT
TRBJ1-5 | TRBV19 | NA | TRBD1 | CASSRRTGNQPQHF | TGTGCCAGTAGCCGACGGACAGGAAATCAGCCCCAGCATTTT
TRBJ2-3 | TRBV19 | NA | NA | CASSKLASSTDTQYF | TGTGCCAGTAGTAAACTAGCTTCAAGCACAGATACGCAGTATTTT
TRBJ2-7 | TRBV9 | NA | TRBD2 | CASSVGLAGVEQYF | TGTGCCAGCAGCGTAGGCCTAGCGGGAGTCGAGCAGTACTTC
TRBJ2-1 | TRBV29-1 | few | TRBD2 | CSGRDSPTSGHPGQFF | TGCAGCGGTCGGGACAGCCCGACTAGCGGCCACCCGGGACAGTTCTTC
TRBJ2-1 | TRBV18 | NA | TRBD1 | CASSPGTGNNEQFF | TGTGCCAGCTCACCTGGGACAGGGAATAATGAGCAGTTCTTC
TRBJ1-6 | TRBV18 | once | TRBD1 | CASSVGQVKNSPLHF | TGTGCCAGCTCAGTAGGACAGGTTAAGAATTCACCCCTCCACTTT
TRBJ1-4 | TRBV4-1 | NA | NA | CASSQDFQFTTNEKLFF | TGCGCCAGCAGCCAAGATTTCCAGTTTACAACTAATGAAAAACTGTTTTTT
TRBJ2-2 | TRBV25-1 | NA | TRBD1 | CATSTGANTGELFF | TGTGCCACTTCGACAGGGGCAAACACCGGGGAGCTGTTTTTT
TRBJ2-4 | TRBV11-3 | NA | NA | CASSAPTKNIQYF | TGTGCCAGCAGCGCGCCGACCAAAAACATTCAGTACTTC
TRBJ2-1 | TRBV27 | NA | NA | CASSQYRDEQFF | TGTGCCAGCAGTCAATACCGCGATGAGCAGTTCTTC
TRBJ2-6 | TRBV28 | NA | TRBD2 | CASSLWGLAGAGANVLTF | TGTGCCAGCAGTTTATGGGGACTAGCGGGAGCTGGGGCCAACGTCCTGACTTTC
TRBJ2-3 | TRBV5-4 | NA | NA | CASSRKEGSADTQYF | TGTGCCAGCAGCCGGAAGGAGGGTTCGGCAGATACGCAGTATTTT
TRBJ1-3 | TRBV3-1/TRBV3-2 | few | TRBD1 | CASSHSRDSSGNTIYF | TGTGCCAGCAGCCATAGCAGGGACAGCTCTGGAAACACCATATATTTT
TRBJ2-1 | TRBV7-2 | NA | TRBD2 | CASSSIAGGPYNEQFF | TGTGCCAGCAGCTCGATAGCGGGGGGACCTTACAATGAGCAGTTCTTC
TRBJ2-7 | TRBV27 | once | TRBD2 | CASSLISVNGGYEQYF | TGTGCCAGCAGTTTAATCTCGGTCAACGGGGGGTACGAGCAGTACTTC
TRBJ1-2 | TRBV28 | once | NA | CASRPTGMGDYGYTF | TGTGCCAGCAGACCTACAGGGATGGGAGACTATGGCTACACCTTC
TRBJ1-6 | TRBV3-1/TRBV3-2 | NA | NA | CASSQRGGNSPLHF | TGTGCCAGCAGCCAAAGGGGGGGCAATTCACCCCTCCACTTT
TRBJ2-7 | TRBV4-1 | NA | NA | CASSQETGGKYF | TGCGCCAGCAGCCAAGAAACAGGAGGGAAGTACTTC
TRBJ2-4 | TRBV28 | NA | TRBD2 | CASSSHGRENIQYF | TGTGCCAGCAGTTCTCACGGGAGGGAAAACATTCAGTACTTC